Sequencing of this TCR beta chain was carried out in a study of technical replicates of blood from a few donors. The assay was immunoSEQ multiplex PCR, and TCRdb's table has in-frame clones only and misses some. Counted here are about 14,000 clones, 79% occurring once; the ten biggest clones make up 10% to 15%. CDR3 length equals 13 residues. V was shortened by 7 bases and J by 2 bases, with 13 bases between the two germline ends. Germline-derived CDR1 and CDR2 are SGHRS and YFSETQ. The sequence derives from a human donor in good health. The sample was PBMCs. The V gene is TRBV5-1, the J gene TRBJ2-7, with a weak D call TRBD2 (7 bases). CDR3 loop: CASGGDNPYEQYF. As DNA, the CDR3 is TGCGCCAGCGGGGGGGACAACCCCTACGAGCAGTACTTC.